Listed below are T cell receptor beta chains from one sample, sequenced in a study of T-cell reconstitution after alpha-beta-depleted transplantation in children. TCRdb processed the PCR reads anew with MiXCR; each CDR3 protein has one entry. The sample has some 220,000 distinct CDR3 sequences, approximately 10% seen once. The sequencing used PBMCs, collected before TCRalphabeta/CD19-depleted stem cell transplant. All receptors come from a child younger than two with acute myeloid leukemia, due to receive a stem cell transplant. Each CDR3 is given with its conserved first and last residue. A D gene is named only where the DNA matches it firmly. Only some rows state a clone size, as once, few, many or a class for expanded clones.

>TRBV5-1|TRBJ1-2|NA|many
TGCGCCAGCAGCTTGGACATCTGGTCTGGCTACACCTTC
CASSLDIWSGYTF
>TRBV7-2|TRBJ2-7|NA|NA
TGTGCCAGCAGCTTAGCACAGATATCCTACGAGCAGTACTTC
CASSLAQISYEQYF
>TRBV20-1|TRBJ2-2|TRBD2|many
TGCAGTGCTAGCCTAGCGGGAGGAATCGGGGAGCTGTTTTTT
CSASLAGGIGELFF
>TRBV6-2/TRBV6-3|TRBJ2-2|NA|many
TGTGCCACCCAACTAGTTCACGGGGAGCTGTTTTTT
CATQLVHGELFF
>TRBV2|TRBJ1-2|NA|NA
TGTGCCAGCTCGGAGTATGGCTACACCTTC
CASSEYGYTF
>TRBV12-3/TRBV12-4|TRBJ1-5|NA|many
TGTGCCAGCAGTTTATCAGGGATTAATCAGCCCCAGCATTTT
CASSLSGINQPQHF
>TRBV5-6|TRBJ2-5|NA|many
TGTGCCAGCAGCCTTAGCGGTGAAGAGACCCAGTACTTC
CASSLSGEETQYF
>TRBV20-1|TRBJ2-2|TRBD1|few
TGCAGTGCCGATACAACCGGGACAGGGGACACCGGGGAGCTGTTTTTT
CSADTTGTGDTGELFF
>TRBV15|TRBJ2-2|NA|few
TGTGCCACCAGCGGGCGAGGGGTGGTCACCGGGGAGCTGTTTTTT
CATSGRGVVTGELFF
>TRBV20-1|TRBJ2-5|TRBD2|many
TGCAGGGGGGGGACTAGCGGGAGGGAGATGCCCCAGTACTTC
CRGGTSGREMPQYF
>TRBV7-2|TRBJ2-1|TRBD2|many
TGTGCCAGCAGCCTCTCCCTGTCTAGCGGTAGCTCCTACAATGAGCAGTTCTTC
CASSLSLSSGSSYNEQFF
>TRBV20-1|TRBJ2-7|NA|NA
TGCAGTGCTAGTGGCTTAACGGGGGTCTACGAGCAGTACTTC
CSASGLTGVYEQYF